This paragraph reports one T cell receptor beta chain. Isolated RNA was reverse transcribed into cDNA used as the sequencing template. The repertoire was sequenced with immunoSEQ multiplex PCR; TCRdb's copy has only in-frame clones and lacks some. The profile shows over 150,000 clones, 45% to 65% of them singletons. Treatment given: oral pan-JAK inhibitor, 5-10 mg twice daily. The data stem from a study of CD8+ T cells in alopecia areata. The V end was cut by 7 bases, the J end by 7 bases, with 14 bases between. The CDR3 runs 13 residues. CDR1 and CDR2 from the germline V gene are MNHEY and SVGAGI. This receptor was taken from a human donor with alopecia areata. The specimen comprised CD4+ T cells sorted from blood, sampled at week 4, from a patient treated with tofacitinib. V is TRBV6-5 and J is TRBJ2-1; perhaps TRBD2 as D (6 bases). This chain's CDR3 is CASIGTLDNEQFF. Here the CDR3 DNA reads TGTGCCAGCATCGGGACTCTCGATAATGAGCAGTTCTTC.